The 26 T cell receptor beta chains listed next were all sequenced from one sample in a study of T-cell memory formation after mild COVID-19. One entry per CDR3 protein results from TCRdb running MiXCR on the 5' RACE reads. The data hold 150,000 to 200,000 distinct CDR3 sequences, with around 16% observed a single time. Sequencing input: PBMCs or a T cell subset sorted from them (not recorded which). These receptor sequences come from an adult woman who had mild COVID-19 (a few samples of this study predate the infection). Cell type and time point are not known.

CDR3 in DNA: TGTGCCACCAGCAGAGATAGGGGGGGGCTGAACATTCAGTACTTC. This encodes CATSRDRGGLNIQYF. V is TRBV15 and J is TRBJ2-4, with D possibly TRBD2 on 7 matching bases. The CDR3 sequence is 15 residues long. Deletions cut 0 bases from V and 7 bases from J, with 13 bases between. The germline V gene encodes CDR1 LNHNV and CDR2 YYDKDF (reference sequence).

This clonotype has a handful of counts. This chain uses TRBV11-3 with TRBJ2-1, with unresolved D. CDR3 length equals 16 residues. The germline CDR1 and CDR2 sequences are SGHNT and YENEEA. V gave up 5 bases and J gave up 8 bases, with 22 bases separating them. CDR3 in amino acids: CASSQLWAPAFDEQFF. DNA for the CDR3: TGTGCCAGCAGCCAACTCTGGGCCCCGGCCTTCGATGAGCAGTTCTTC.

Note on this clonotype: The junction does not match germline at one end; this may be a read error. The rearrangement uses TRBV7-7 and TRBJ2-1, with a weak D call TRBD2 (6 bases). The CDR3 contains 15 residues. Germline assignment: CDR1 SSHAT and CDR2 FNYEAQ (reference sequence). The CDR3 is CASSRGRGSDNEQFF. CDR3 nucleotides: TGTGCCAGCAGCCGGGGGAGAGGCTCCGACAATGAGCAGTTCTTC. The variable domain in full, completed from reference TRBV7-7 and TRBJ2-1, reads GAGVSQSPRYKVTKRGQDVTLRCDPISSHATLYWYQQALGQGPEFLTYFNYEAQPDKSGLPSDRFSAERPEGSISTLTIQRTEQRDSAMYRCASSRGRGSDNEQFFGPGTRLTVL.

The rearrangement joins TRBV20-1 to TRBJ2-3; D is unresolved. Trimming shortened V by 5 bases and J by 3 bases, and 6 bases separated the two germline ends. From germline, CDR1 is DFQATT and CDR2 SNEGSKA (reference sequence). This CDR3 has 11 residues. The CDR3 reads CSAPSTDTQYF. CDR3 DNA sequence: TGCAGTGCTCCCTCAACAGATACGCAGTATTTT.

V is TRBV29-1 and J is TRBJ2-7, with 11 nucleotides matching TRBD2. The V segment lost 4 bases and the J segment 6 bases; nucleotides outside the gene matches: 5. CDR3 length: 13 residues. From germline, CDR1 is SQVTM and CDR2 ANQGSEA. CDR3 nucleotides: TGCAGCGTTGTGCGTCTAGCGGGAGGCGAGCAGTACTTC. Residues: CSVVRLAGGEQYF.

V is TRBV10-3 and J is TRBJ2-5, with D tentatively TRBD2 (6 bases). CDR1 is ENHRY, CDR2 SYGVKD, per germline. This CDR3 contains 14 residues. V lost 2 bases, J lost 9 bases, and 16 bases lay in between. CDR3 region: CAISERERDGAQYF. CDR3 bases: TGTGCCATCAGTGAGCGGGAGCGTGACGGGGCCCAGTACTTC.

This clonotype showed up just a few times. The V gene is TRBV30, the J gene TRBJ1-1; 8 bases fit TRBD1. Germline V gene lookup returns CDR1 GTSNPN and CDR2 SVGIG (reference sequence). V lost 4 bases to trimming and J lost 3 bases; unmatched junction nucleotides: 1. CDR3 length: 12 residues. CDR3 sequence (DNA): TGTGCCTGGACAGGGGGCTACACTGAAGCTTTCTTT. It specifies CAWTGGYTEAFF.

The V gene is TRBV7-9, the J gene TRBJ2-3; TRBD2 agrees at 7 bases. The CDR3 loop spans 14 amino acids. J lost 6 bases, V lost 5 bases, and 8 bases had no gene match. Germline CDR1 is SEHNR and CDR2 is FQNEAQ (reference sequence). Written as DNA, the CDR3 is TGTGCCAGCAGCCCAGAGGGACTACACGATACGCAGTATTTT. Encoded protein: CASSPEGLHDTQYF. Supplemented by reference TRBV7-9 and TRBJ2-3, the full variable domain reads DTGVSQNPRHKITKRGQNVTFRCDPISEHNRLYWYRQTLGQGPEFLTYFQNEAQLEKSRLLSDRFSAERPKGSFSTLEIQRTEQGDSAMYLCASSPEGLHDTQYFGPGTRLTVL.

The CDR3 here is CASSQGGQEETQYF. In DNA form, the CDR3 reads TGTGCCAGCAGCCAAGGAGGACAGGAGGAGACCCAGTACTTC. The chain carries TRBV3-1 and TRBJ2-5, with 7 bases fitting TRBD1. The CDR3 has 14 residues. Germline lookup yields CDR1 LGHDT and CDR2 YNNKEL (reference sequence). After removal of 1 base from V and 5 bases from J, the junction contained 4 bases not matched to a gene.

This clonotype appeared a few times. The V and J genes are TRBV12-3 or TRBV12-4 and TRBJ2-1, with D possibly being TRBD1 or TRBD2 (5 bases each). The germline V and J ends were trimmed by 3 bases and 6 bases, with 12 bases remaining between them. This CDR3 region has 14 residues. The CDR3 is CASSLGPPTNEQFF. Here the CDR3 DNA reads TGTGCCAGCAGTTTGGGACCCCCAACCAATGAGCAGTTCTTC.

In this sample, this clonotype turned up once. The chain uses TRBV12-3 or TRBV12-4 and TRBJ1-1; weak D call: TRBD1 (5 bases). The CDR3 is made up of 13 amino acids. Trimming pared 8 bases from V and 1 base from J, leaving 11 bases between. The CDR3 DNA reads TGTGCCAGCGAACCACAGGAGAACACTGAAGCTTTCTTT. Protein sequence: CASEPQENTEAFF.

This chain connects TRBV21-1 to TRBJ2-7; the D call of TRBD1 is as the table states it, not checked on the DNA. TRBV21-1 represents a pseudogene. This CDR3 spans 13 amino acids. The CDR3 region is CASEGLRADEQYF. CDR3 nucleotide sequence: TGTGCCAGCGAAGGTCTCAGGGCAGACGAGCAGTACTTC.

This clonotype was seen only a few times. J is TRBJ2-1 and V is TRBV4-1; D is undetermined. This CDR3 comprises 15 residues. Germline V gives CDR1 MGHRA, CDR2 YSYEKL. V was clipped by 5 bases and J by 4 bases, with 15 bases between them. This chain's CDR3 is CASSSVGRRYNEQFF. CDR3 nucleotide sequence: TGCGCCAGCAGCTCAGTGGGCCGACGGTACAATGAGCAGTTCTTC.

This clonotype has a handful of counts. The chain joins TRBV19 to TRBJ2-5; 14 bases align to TRBD2. V lost 6 bases, J lost 4 bases, and 4 bases stayed unmatched. CDR3 size: 15 residues. Germline assignment: CDR1 LNHDA and CDR2 SQIVND (reference sequence). The CDR3 DNA sequence: TGTGCCAGTAGGCGCGGGACTAGCGGGGGAGAGACCCAGTACTTC. Its translation: CASRRGTSGGETQYF.

The rearrangement uses TRBV10-3 and TRBJ2-2, with D possibly TRBD1 on 5 matching bases. CDR1 is ENHRY and CDR2 is SYGVKD in the germline V gene. Trimming stripped 9 bases from V and 7 bases from J, with 12 bases between. This CDR3 is 12 amino acids long. The CDR3 loop reads CAIRQSVGELFF. The CDR3 coding sequence is TGTGCCATAAGACAGAGTGTCGGGGAGCTGTTTTTT.

This clonotype was counted between two and nine times. This sequence joins TRBV6-6 and TRBJ2-5; unclear D gene. Germline CDR1 reads MNHNY; CDR2 reads SVGAGI (reference sequence). The length of the CDR3 is 12 residues. V shed 6 bases and J shed 4 bases, with 9 bases lying between them. CDR3 amino acids: CASRPPGETQYF. DNA for the CDR3: TGTGCCAGCAGACCCCCAGGAGAGACCCAGTACTTC.

The V gene is TRBV7-8, the J gene TRBJ2-1, with unresolved D. The CDR3 extends over 16 amino acids. With 6 bases removed from V and 4 bases from J, the gap between germline ends came to 19 bases. Per germline, CDR1 SGHVS and CDR2 FQNEAQ. The CDR3 DNA is TGTGCCAGCAGGAGGACCTGGGCTGGGCTGTACAATGAGCAGTTCTTC. Translating it yields CASRRTWAGLYNEQFF.

At least ten counts were recorded for this clonotype. The CDR3 protein is CASSPWDSSANVLTF. CDR3 nucleotide sequence: TGTGCCAGCAGCCCCTGGGACAGTTCGGCCAACGTCCTGACTTTC. The chain carries TRBV7-9 and TRBJ2-6; 7 bases map to TRBD1. V trimming: 5 bases; J trimming: 6 bases; junction bases outside the gene matches: 7. CDR3 length equals 15 residues. CDR1 is SEHNR and CDR2 is FQNEAQ in the germline V gene (reference sequence).

The chain is built from TRBV18 and TRBJ2-7; D is unresolved. Trimming cost V 3 bases and J 1 base, with 13 bases left between them. The CDR3 is 15 residues long. CDR1 is KGHSH, CDR2 LQKENI, per germline. This CDR3 reads CASSPLLSSSYEQYF. The CDR3 bases are TGTGCCAGCTCACCCCTTCTTTCGAGTTCCTACGAGCAGTACTTC.

This clonotype came up a few times. This chain links TRBV7-9 with TRBJ1-1; D remains ambiguous. This CDR3 has 14 amino acids. Germline V lookup: CDR1 SEHNR, CDR2 FQNEAQ (reference sequence). V shed 1 base and J shed 2 bases, with 8 bases lying between them. CDR3 in amino acids: CASSLVSGNTEAFF. Here the CDR3 DNA reads TGTGCCAGCAGCTTAGTTTCCGGCAACACTGAAGCTTTCTTT.

Ten or more counts support this clonotype. The J gene is TRBJ2-7, the V gene TRBV3-1; the D gene is possibly TRBD1 (5 bases). CDR3 length: 13 amino acids. CDR1 and CDR2 from the germline V gene are LGHDT and YNNKEL (reference sequence). The V end was cut by 6 bases, the J end by 1 base, with 10 bases between. For the CDR3, the DNA is TGTGCCAGCAGTCAGCACAGGTCCTACGAGCAGTACTTC. Its translation: CASSQHRSYEQYF.

In its sample, this clonotype was seen a few times. The chain has TRBV5-1 and TRBJ1-1; possibly TRBD1 for D (5 bases). The CDR3 is 14 amino acids. Trimming shortened V by 0 bases and J by 2 bases, and 8 bases separated the two germline ends. The germline V gene has CDR1 SGHRS and CDR2 YFSETQ. CDR3 region: CASSLVTGNTEAFF. DNA for the CDR3: TGCGCCAGCAGCTTGGTCACAGGTAACACTGAAGCTTTCTTT.

This clonotype came up many times. The rearrangement links TRBV5-1 to TRBJ2-3, with D tentatively TRBD2 (6 bases). Germline assignment: CDR1 SGHRS and CDR2 YFSETQ. Trimming took off 3 bases at V and 9 bases at J, with 17 bases between the two ends. The CDR3 is 14 residues long. The CDR3 spells CASSSGPGAPTQYF. The CDR3 DNA follows: TGCGCCAGCAGCTCGGGGCCGGGAGCTCCAACGCAGTATTTT.

This chain uses TRBV12-3 or TRBV12-4 with TRBJ1-1; TRBD1 aligns across 7 bases. CDR3 length: 13 residues. The trim removed 5 bases at V and 5 bases at J, leaving 5 bases unmatched. The CDR3 spells CASSTGERTEAFF. CDR3 bases: TGTGCCAGCAGTACAGGGGAGCGAACTGAAGCTTTCTTT.

This clonotype was found a few times. V is TRBV4-1 and J is TRBJ2-1; 10 bases fit TRBD1. V lost 4 bases, J lost 10 bases, and 7 bases stayed unmatched. CDR1 and CDR2 (germline): MGHRA, YSYEKL. The CDR3 is 14 residues long. This CDR3 is CASSRPGQGPEQFF. CDR3 DNA sequence: TGCGCCAGCAGCCGACCGGGACAGGGGCCCGAGCAGTTCTTC.

The chain carries TRBV12-3 or TRBV12-4 and TRBJ1-5; maybe TRBD1 (6 bases). This CDR3 is 15 amino acids long. The V gene lost 6 bases and the J gene lost 1 base, with 13 bases spanning the gap. This chain's CDR3 is CASSLLGGSNQPQHF. The DNA of the CDR3 is TGTGCCAGCAGCTTATTAGGGGGGAGCAATCAGCCCCAGCATTTT.